These T cell receptor beta chains were read from a single sample in a study of shared clonotypes between healthy human individuals. Libraries were prepared by immunoSEQ multiplex PCR; TCRdb keeps only in-frame clonotypes and omits some of them. Among 2 million to 2.5 million clones listed, more than 90% were seen once. The sequenced sample was naive CD4+ T cells sorted from blood. Receptors originate from a young man in good health. CDR3s leave out the opening cysteine and the closing phenylalanine or tryptophan. Size is stated for part of the rows, as once, few or many counts, or as a class when the clone is expanded.

abundance: -
v_gene: TRBV5-5
len: 11
CDR3aa: ASSLDSFYGYT

abundance: -
v_gene: TRBV11-2
len: 15
CDR3aa: ASSPLAGTSSSYEQY

abundance: -
v_gene: TRBV7-8
len: 16
CDR3aa: ASSKQPGTSGGAYEQY

abundance: once
v_gene: TRBV10-1
len: 12
CDR3aa: ASSTDRGVGEQY

abundance: -
v_gene: TRBV7-2
len: 13
CDR3aa: ASSLVDRGRYEQY

abundance: -
v_gene: TRBV6-5
len: 11
CDR3aa: ASSRQGTYGYT

abundance: -
v_gene: TRBV7-3
len: 11
CDR3aa: ASSLQTNTEAF

abundance: -
v_gene: TRBV29-1
len: 12
CDR3aa: SVSDGAGGNEQY

abundance: -
v_gene: TRBV11-3
len: 10
CDR3aa: ASSLRGETQY

abundance: -
v_gene: TRBV9
len: 15
CDR3aa: ASSLSGRASGTGELF

abundance: -
v_gene: TRBV18
len: 13
CDR3aa: ASSPSRQDPYGYT

abundance: -
v_gene: TRBV10-3
len: 13
CDR3aa: AISAEGLGNNEQF

abundance: -
v_gene: TRBV6-5
len: 13
CDR3aa: ASSSAGGLGTEAF

abundance: -
v_gene: TRBV6-1
len: 10
CDR3aa: ASSESGETQY

abundance: few
v_gene: TRBV30
len: 9
CDR3aa: AWSVGETQY

abundance: -
v_gene: TRBV30
len: 11
CDR3aa: AGFDRGTYEQY

abundance: once
v_gene: TRBV29-1
len: 10
CDR3aa: SVQGALTEAF

abundance: -
v_gene: TRBV10-3
len: 9
CDR3aa: AARTTDTQY

abundance: -
v_gene: TRBV29-1
len: 12
CDR3aa: SVEARLSGNEQF

abundance: -
v_gene: TRBV5-1
len: 12
CDR3aa: ASSSDDRAWGYT

abundance: -
v_gene: TRBV5-4
len: 16
CDR3aa: ASSLATSTGGQTDTQY

abundance: -
v_gene: TRBV5-1
len: 14
CDR3aa: ASSPNPGPPNNEQF

abundance: -
v_gene: TRBV30
len: 13
CDR3aa: ACKKGLAGTDTQY

abundance: -
v_gene: TRBV2
len: 9
CDR3aa: ASRVIYGYT

abundance: -
v_gene: TRBV7-3
len: 14
CDR3aa: ASSSSGTTITDTQY

abundance: -
v_gene: TRBV7-8
len: 10
CDR3aa: ASSFMVGELF

abundance: -
v_gene: TRBV7-2
len: 12
CDR3aa: ASSNRERAYEQY

abundance: -
v_gene: TRBV6-5
len: 11
CDR3aa: ASRRQGGNTIY

abundance: -
v_gene: TRBV5-6
len: 14
CDR3aa: ASSLAGRGTYNEQF

abundance: -
v_gene: TRBV2
len: 14
CDR3aa: ASSERGTPINYGYT

abundance: -
v_gene: TRBV5-6
len: 9
CDR3aa: ASSLIDTQY

abundance: -
v_gene: TRBV27
len: 11
CDR3aa: ASSLAGVEGAF

abundance: once
v_gene: TRBV21-1
len: 14
CDR3aa: ASCRPPGQINQPQH

abundance: -
v_gene: TRBV5-6
len: 15
CDR3aa: ASSSGTSGGPWETQY

abundance: -
v_gene: TRBV2
len: 13
CDR3aa: ASSLAGGKEGTQY

abundance: -
v_gene: TRBV30
len: 12
CDR3aa: AWSVRQGYQPQH

abundance: -
v_gene: TRBV18
len: 13
CDR3aa: ASSPTATSNYGYT

abundance: once
v_gene: TRBV28
len: 13
CDR3aa: ASSFTGTGGYEQY

abundance: -
v_gene: TRBV29-1
len: 16
CDR3aa: SAPAGGPFQNSYNEQF

abundance: -
v_gene: TRBV28
len: 13
CDR3aa: ASSLSAGSTDTQY

abundance: -
v_gene: TRBV18
len: 9
CDR3aa: ASSPQVGYT

abundance: -
v_gene: TRBV10-3
len: 10
CDR3aa: AISDGYNEQF

abundance: -
v_gene: TRBV7-7
len: 11
CDR3aa: ASSSGPCNEQF

abundance: -
v_gene: TRBV18
len: 14
CDR3aa: ASSPSGSFDTGELF

abundance: -
v_gene: TRBV7-2
len: 13
CDR3aa: ASSDEGQGIGGYT